These T cell receptor beta chains were read from a single sample in a study of early T cells in non-severe SARS-CoV-2 infection. TCRdb recomputed calls from the 5' RACE reads with MiXCR, one row per CDR3 protein. The sample lists approximately 77,000 distinct CDR3 sequences, less than 15% occurring once. Sequencing was performed on whole blood. The receptor set was obtained from an adult who was a healthcare worker with PCR-confirmed SARS-CoV-2 infection or an uninfected control (not recorded which). Both conserved end residues are part of each CDR3. A D gene is named only where the DNA matches it firmly. A clone size is listed for some rows: how often the clone was seen (once, few, many), or a class if it is expanded.

>TRBD2|TRBJ2-3|TRBV18|few
TGTGCCAGCTCGTCGGGACTAGCGGCTAGCACAGATACGCAGTATTTT
CASSSGLAASTDTQYF
>-|TRBJ2-5|TRBV29-1|-
TGCAGCGCAGAGGACAGTAGGCGGGTCGAAGAGACCCAGTACTTC
CSAEDSRRVEETQYF
>TRBD2|TRBJ2-1|TRBV14|few
TGTGCCAGCAGCCAATGGGCTTCTAGCGGGGCTTCCTACAATGAGCAGTTCTTC
CASSQWASSGASYNEQFF
>-|TRBJ1-2|TRBV2|-
TGTGCAGGCAGGCAAGGGGCAGGCTATGGCTACACCTTC
CAGRQGAGYGYTF
>TRBD2|TRBJ2-1|TRBV28|many
TGTGCCAGCAGTTTACTAGCGGGAGGGCCCAATGAGCAGTTCTTC
CASSLLAGGPNEQFF
>-|TRBJ2-7|TRBV10-2|few
TGCGCCAGCAGTGATACCTCTCGGCAGTACTTC
CASSDTSRQYF
>TRBD1|TRBJ1-2|TRBV28|few
TGTGCCAGCGGAGCAGGACAGGGAGGCTACACCTTC
CASGAGQGGYTF
>-|TRBJ2-1|TRBV12-3/TRBV12-4|-
TGTGCCAGCAGTTCTTCCGGGACTCGAAATAATGAGCAGTTCTTC
CASSSSGTRNNEQFF
>-|TRBJ2-3|TRBV28|once
TGTGCCAGCAGTTTAGGAGCGGTTAGCACAGATACGCAGTATTTT
CASSLGAVSTDTQYF
>TRBD1|TRBJ2-5|TRBV10-3|many
TGTGCCATCAGTGGGGACAGGGCTCCTGAAGAGACCCAGTACTTC
CAISGDRAPEETQYF
>-|TRBJ1-5|TRBV28|few
TGTGCCAGCAGTTTGGTCAATCAGCCCCAGCATTTT
CASSLVNQPQHF
>TRBD2|TRBJ2-1|TRBV27|-
TGTGCCAGCACGGGACTAGCGGGACCATTTGAGCAGTTCTTC
CASTGLAGPFEQFF
>-|TRBJ1-5|TRBV30|few
TGTGCCTGGACATCGGGGGCAAATCAGCCCCAGCATTTT
CAWTSGANQPQHF
>-|TRBJ2-7|TRBV10-2|few
TGCGCCAGCAACCCGGGTGGCTACGAGCAGTACTTC
CASNPGGYEQYF
>-|TRBJ1-2|TRBV7-8|many
TGTGCCAGCAGCTTAATGCCAGGGATCAACTATGGCTACACCTTC
CASSLMPGINYGYTF
>TRBD1|TRBJ2-1|TRBV20-1|-
TGCAGTGCTAGCCTTCTCGGACAGGGGCTATCCAATGAGCAGTTCTTC
CSASLLGQGLSNEQFF
>-|TRBJ2-1|TRBV5-5|many
TGTGCCAGCAGCTTGCGTCCTGGGGTAGCTACCTACAATGAGCAGTTCTTC
CASSLRPGVATYNEQFF
>-|TRBJ2-7|TRBV6-5|-
TGTGCCAGCAGTTACTCGAGGAAAGGTGGCGAGCAGTACTTC
CASSYSRKGGEQYF
>-|TRBJ2-1|TRBV7-9|-
TGTGCCAGCAGCTTAGGGGGCTCGCAGTTCTTC
CASSLGGSQFF
>TRBD1|TRBJ2-7|TRBV5-1|-
TGCGCCAGCAGCTTGGGGGGACAGGCCTACGAGCAGTACTTC
CASSLGGQAYEQYF
>-|TRBJ2-3|TRBV12-2|many
TGTGCAAGTCGCTCCGGGACTAGCGGGAGGGCCCCAGATACGCAGTATTTT
CASRSGTSGRAPDTQYF
>TRBD1|TRBJ1-5|TRBV12-3/TRBV12-4|few
TGTGCCAGCAGGTCACTGGACAGGGGCGGCAATCAGCCCCAGCATTTT
CASRSLDRGGNQPQHF
>-|TRBJ2-3|TRBV29-1|-
TGCAGCGCCGAGATATCAGGGGTCCCGACGGATACGCAGTATTTT
CSAEISGVPTDTQYF
>-|TRBJ2-1|TRBV29-1|-
TGCAGCGGGTGGGTGGACAATGAGCAGTTCTTC
CSGWVDNEQFF
>TRBD1|TRBJ2-4|TRBV27|-
TGTGCCAGCAGTTTCGGGACAGCCATAAACATTCAGTACTTC
CASSFGTAINIQYF
>-|TRBJ2-5|TRBV5-1|many
TGCGCCAGCAGCAAAGGGGGGACTCAAGAGACCCAGTACTTC
CASSKGGTQETQYF
>-|TRBJ2-2|TRBV18|many
TGTGCCAGCTCACACTTCATGGCGGACGCCGGGGAGCTGTTTTTT
CASSHFMADAGELFF
>-|TRBJ2-5|TRBV27|few
TGTGCCAGCAGTTTTGAAGGACGGAGGTACCAAGAGACCCAGTACTTC
CASSFEGRRYQETQYF
>TRBD2|TRBJ2-3|TRBV20-1|few
TGCAGTGCTCTTCGGATGTGGGGTAGCGGGAGCACAGATACGCAGTATTTT
CSALRMWGSGSTDTQYF
>-|TRBJ2-1|TRBV7-2|many
TGTGCCAGCAGCTGGGGGAGGAGCTCCTACAATGAGCAGTTCTTC
CASSWGRSSYNEQFF
>TRBD1|TRBJ2-7|TRBV27|many
TGTGCCAGCAGAGACACAGGGGGTCCCGAGCAGTACTTC
CASRDTGGPEQYF
>-|TRBJ2-7|TRBV20-1|-
TGCAGTGCTAGTAAGCCATCAGGGAAAAAATACGAGCAGTACTTC
CSASKPSGKKYEQYF
>-|TRBJ2-4|TRBV19|few
TGTGCCAGTAGCCCCTCGTCCACTAACATTCAGTACTTC
CASSPSSTNIQYF
>TRBD2|TRBJ2-3|TRBV9|many
TGTGCCAGCAGCGCCGGGACTAGCGGGAGCACAGATACGCAGTATTTT
CASSAGTSGSTDTQYF
>-|TRBJ2-1|TRBV7-6|many
TGTGCCAGCAGCTTGTTCCCAGGAAACAATGAGCAGTTCTTC
CASSLFPGNNEQFF
>TRBD2|TRBJ2-3|TRBV9|-
TGTGCCAGCAGCGACGGGACTAGCCGATACACAGATACGCAGTATTTT
CASSDGTSRYTDTQYF
>TRBD2|TRBJ2-1|TRBV12-3/TRBV12-4|few
TGTGCCAGCAACTGGGAGGGCTACAATGAGCAGTTCTTC
CASNWEGYNEQFF
>-|TRBJ1-6|TRBV28|many
TGTGCCAGCGGACCGGCGAGCTCCTATAATTCACCCCTCCACTTT
CASGPASSYNSPLHF
>TRBD2|TRBJ2-3|TRBV7-9|many
TGTGCCAGCAGCATGGGACTAGCGGGAGGGGATACGCAGTATTTT
CASSMGLAGGDTQYF
>TRBD2|TRBJ2-1|TRBV20-1|few
TGCAGTGCTAGACCCCACAGGAATAGCGGGGACTCCTACAATGAGCAGTTCTTC
CSARPHRNSGDSYNEQFF
>-|TRBJ2-1|TRBV5-4|few
TGTGCCAGCAGGCCCGGGACCTTTAACAATGAGCAGTTCTTC
CASRPGTFNNEQFF